This T cell receptor beta chain was profiled in a study of a mutant IDH1 vaccine in newly diagnosed glioma. Measured with immunoSEQ multiplex PCR; TCRdb has only the in-frame clones, and not every one. This sample has tens of thousands of clones, with 75% to 85% found just once. Details on this clone: Its antigen is undetermined.

CDR1 is SGHVS, CDR2 FQNEAQ, per germline. V lost 5 bases to trimming and J lost 3 bases, with 14 bases between them. This CDR3 contains 15 residues. The time point was: week 11, during vaccination. Topical imiquimod accompanied each vaccine dose, which consisted of 300 ug of mutant IDH1 20-mer peptide. The sample in question was PBMCs, obtained from a glioma patient whose treatment included an IDH1 peptide vaccine. The origin of this receptor is a man in his fifties with glioma. The chain combines TRBV7-8 with TRBJ2-1, with unresolved D. The DNA for the CDR3 is TGTGCCAGCAGCCCCTCGAGACGACTCTACAATGAGCAGTTCTTC. This translates into CASSPSRRLYNEQFF.